One TCR beta chain is described in this entry. The antigen is unknown. This sample is drawn from a study of regulatory and conventional T cells in RAG deficiency. Genomic DNA came from blood regulatory T cells gated CD4+ CD25-high CD127-low. V was shortened by 6 bases and J by 8 bases, with 16 bases between the two germline ends. Germline values: CDR1 MNHNY, CDR2 SVGAGI (reference sequence). The CDR3 is 13 amino acids. Study-wide findings and caveats: Shorter CDR3s in all patient subsets; >90% Treg-Tconv overlap in Omenn.

TCRdb's table, derived via immunoSEQ multiplex PCR, lists solely in-frame clones and lacks some. The data contain fewer than 20,000 clones, around 90% of them singletons. These data also formed part of another study, on regulatory T cells. As that study records: Primers: 52 TRBV forward and 13 TRBJ reverse.

The J gene is TRBJ1-2, the V gene TRBV6-6, with D possibly matching TRBD1 (6 bases). The sample comprised Tregs sorted from blood. The receptor was isolated from a human donor in good health. CDR3 DNA: TGTGCCAGCAGGCCCTCGCAGACAGGAGGCTACACCTTC. Translation: CASRPSQTGGYTF.